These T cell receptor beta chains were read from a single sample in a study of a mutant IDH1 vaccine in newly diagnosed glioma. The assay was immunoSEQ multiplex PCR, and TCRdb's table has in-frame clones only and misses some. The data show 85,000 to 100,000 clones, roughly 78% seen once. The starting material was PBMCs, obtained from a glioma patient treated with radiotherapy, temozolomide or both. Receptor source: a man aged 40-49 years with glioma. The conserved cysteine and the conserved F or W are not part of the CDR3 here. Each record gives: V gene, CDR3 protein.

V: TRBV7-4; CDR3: ASSLAHRVSQPQH
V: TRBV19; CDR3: ASSRGTGYT
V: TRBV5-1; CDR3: ASSLQGIAGANVLT
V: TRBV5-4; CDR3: ASSSLWGGRDGELF
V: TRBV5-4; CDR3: ASSMGLADTGELF
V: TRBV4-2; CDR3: ASSRGGNEQF
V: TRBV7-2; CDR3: ASTISGGVDSGELF
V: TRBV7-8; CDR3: ASSSLPGPPNEQF
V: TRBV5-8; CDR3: ASSLKMAMAGTGELF
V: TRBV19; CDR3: ASSIPPGYNELF
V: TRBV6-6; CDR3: ASSRETQY
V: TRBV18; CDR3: ASSPLPAGGLAKNIQY
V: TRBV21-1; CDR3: ASSKGIYEQY
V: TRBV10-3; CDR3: AITSSDRLDEQY
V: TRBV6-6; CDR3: ASSADQYGYT
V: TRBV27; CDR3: ASNSGAGETQY
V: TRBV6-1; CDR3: ASRPRTGSDSPLH
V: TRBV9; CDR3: ASSVDGWSEAF
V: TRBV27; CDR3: ASSLSARGGQPQH
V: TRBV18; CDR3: ASSPLGQGPGSNQPQH
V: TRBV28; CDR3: ASTITATGLYGYT
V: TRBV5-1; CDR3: ASSFPCRLLF
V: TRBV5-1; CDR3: ASSLAFRGTYEQY
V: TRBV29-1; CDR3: SVLGGNTEAF
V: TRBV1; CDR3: TSSQVSGGPHNEQF
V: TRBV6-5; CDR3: ASSYLLNTGELF
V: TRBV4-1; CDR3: ASSHGTGANEKLF
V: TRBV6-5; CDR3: ASSKTRGYEQY
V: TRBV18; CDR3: ASSPGTTSGSWVFYNEQF
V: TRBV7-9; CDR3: ASSLTGLAGDYNEQF
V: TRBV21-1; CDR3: ASSRQGTYEQY
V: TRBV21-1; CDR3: ASITCLGLLQRGRQY
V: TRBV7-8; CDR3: ASSFLRGQTYEQY
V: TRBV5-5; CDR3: ASSHVSREAQH
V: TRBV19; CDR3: ASRPDRASYNEQF
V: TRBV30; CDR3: AWIWGLQSYGYT
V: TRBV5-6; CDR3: ASSPLGRGAF
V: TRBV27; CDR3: ASSLAGGTQY
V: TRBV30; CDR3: AWSFLYEQY
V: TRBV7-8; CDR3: ASSQGLADEQY
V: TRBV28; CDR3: ASSLVRTNTGELF
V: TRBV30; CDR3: AWSLTPNTEAF
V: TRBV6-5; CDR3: ASSAFHRGDQPQH
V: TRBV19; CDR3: ASTDRTGRSRYSNQPQH
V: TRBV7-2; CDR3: ASSADNSYNEQF
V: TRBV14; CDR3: ASSLGGLGRNQPQH
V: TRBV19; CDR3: ASSSTGLIQPLH